This TCR beta chain was observed in a study of identical twins. Trimming removed 3 bases from V and 2 bases from J, with 10 bases in between. This CDR3 contains 14 residues. Study-wide results and caveats: Out-of-frame TCR alpha sharing observed in monozygotic twins exceeded model estimates. Conclusions rested on cross-sectional statistics rather than following the same donors. Because invariant MAIT and iNKT cells could be present, zero-insertion analyses could be partly confounded.

This clonotype was detected many times. Its antigen is as yet unknown. From the 5' RACE reads, TCRdb called clonotypes with MiXCR, one entry per CDR3 protein. There are hundreds of thousands of distinct CDR3 sequences in the sample; roughly 6.2% occur only once, and 1.5% to 2% lies in the top ten. The TCR originated in a man aged 18 to 29 in good health. Sequenced: naive T cells sorted from blood. The chain uses TRBV12-3 or TRBV12-4 and TRBJ1-1; D remains unclear. CDR3: CASSFAEANTEAFF. The CDR3 region has the DNA TGTGCCAGCAGTTTTGCAGAAGCAAACACTGAAGCTTTCTTT.